The 13 T cell receptor beta chains below all came from one sample that was sequenced in a study of blood T cell repertoires in COVID-19. Generated by immunoSEQ multiplex PCR, the TCRdb table keeps only in-frame clones and is missing some. In the table there are roughly 100,000 clones, roughly 80% of which are singletons. The sequenced sample consisted of peripheral blood. The receptors here all came from a human donor in a cohort sampled during active COVID-19.

The CDR3 protein is CASSQQGSFYEQYF. The CDR3, as DNA: TGTGCCAGCTCACAACAGGGAAGCTTCTACGAGCAGTACTTC. The chain carries TRBV18 and TRBJ2-7, with D possibly being TRBD1 (6 bases). The CDR3 is 14 amino acids. Germline V lookup: CDR1 KGHSH, CDR2 LQKENI. Trimming shortened V by 4 bases and J by 3 bases, and 13 bases separated the two germline ends.

The chain uses TRBV7-2 and TRBJ2-4; D gene uncertain. The CDR3 covers 13 residues. Germline V CDR1 and CDR2: SGHTA, FQGNSA. V shed 6 bases and J shed 8 bases, with 14 bases lying between them. Here the CDR3 DNA reads TGTGCCAGCAGGGCTTTGAACCAGGACATTCAGTACTTC. Translating gives CASRALNQDIQYF.

This rearrangement joins TRBV18 to TRBJ1-1, with TRBD1 as a possible D gene (5 bases). Germline CDR1 KGHSH, CDR2 LQKENI. This CDR3 contains 14 residues. Trimming took off 8 bases at V and 6 bases at J, with 19 bases between the two ends. The CDR3 nucleotides are TGTGCCAGCGACCGGGGGGGTCCGTCCCCTGAAGCTTTCTTT. Translated: CASDRGGPSPEAFF.

The chain is built from TRBV3-1 (or the pseudogene TRBV3-2) and TRBJ2-7; D might be TRBD2 (5 bases). CDR1 and CDR2 from the germline V gene are LGHDT and YNNKEL (reference sequence). This CDR3 region has 12 residues. Trimming removed 1 base at V and 7 bases at J, with 8 bases between. The CDR3 sequence: CASSQGRGEQYF. CDR3 in DNA: TGTGCCAGCAGCCAAGGGCGAGGGGAGCAGTACTTC.

A few counts support this clone. The J gene is TRBJ2-1, the V gene TRBV30; D remains unclear. This CDR3 region has 13 residues. Deletions cut 2 bases from V and 6 bases from J, with 11 bases between. CDR1 is GTSNPN and CDR2 is SVGIG in the germline V gene (reference sequence). CDR3 DNA: TGTGCCTGGAGTCCGATCCTGGCCAATGAGCAGTTCTTC. It is translated as CAWSPILANEQFF.

The J gene is TRBJ1-2, the V gene TRBV13; D perhaps matches TRBD1 (6 bases). Deletions cut 3 bases from V and 6 bases from J, with 17 bases between. Germline CDR1 PRHDT, CDR2 FYEKMQ (reference sequence). CDR3 size: 15 residues. The CDR3: CASSFGLLQGNGYTF. CDR3 coding DNA: TGTGCCAGCAGCTTTGGCCTTTTACAGGGTAATGGCTACACCTTC. Looking up the rest from reference TRBV13 and TRBJ1-2 gives the full variable domain: AAGVIQSPRHLIKEKRETATLKCYPIPRHDTVYWYQQGPGQDPQFLISFYEKMQSDKGSIPDRFSAQQFSDYHSELNMSSLELGDSALYFCASSFGLLQGNGYTFGSGTRLTVV.

The rearrangement links TRBV11-2 to TRBJ1-3, with D unclear. Germline CDR1 SGHAT, CDR2 FQNNGV. The CDR3 consists of 14 residues. The ends were cut back, 5 bases at V and 8 bases at J, with 16 bases in the middle. The CDR3 DNA is TGTGCCAGCAGCCCTTGGGTCCAAGGAGACACCATATATTTT. Translating it yields CASSPWVQGDTIYF.

The table lists this clone with a few counts. This chain uses TRBV18 with TRBJ1-5; the D is unclear. V was clipped by 5 bases and J by 4 bases, with 6 bases between them. Per germline, CDR1 KGHSH and CDR2 LQKENI. The CDR3 totals 12 residues. The CDR3 sequence: CASSERNQPQHF. The CDR3 region has the DNA TGTGCCAGCTCAGAGCGGAATCAGCCCCAGCATTTT.

This clone was counted between two and nine times. This chain connects TRBV9 to TRBJ1-2; D gene uncertain. CDR3 length: 13 residues. Germline assignment: CDR1 SGDLS and CDR2 YYNGEE. Trimming cost V 0 bases and J 8 bases, with 11 bases left between them. CDR3 nucleotide sequence: TGTGCCAGCAGCGTAGACGTGGAGGGAGGCTACACCTTC. Encoded protein: CASSVDVEGGYTF.

The gene calls are TRBV2 and TRBJ2-7, with D uncertain. The germline V gene has CDR1 SNHLY and CDR2 FYNNEI. Trimming removed 6 bases from V and 2 bases from J, with 8 bases in between. The CDR3 runs 12 residues. The CDR3 loop reads CASSLETYEQYF. The CDR3 DNA is TGTGCCAGCAGCTTAGAGACCTACGAGCAGTACTTC.

The chain uses TRBV28 and TRBJ2-7, with 8 bases fitting TRBD1. Germline V gene sequence: CDR1 MDHEN, CDR2 SYDVKM. The CDR3 loop spans 15 amino acids. With V trimmed by 4 bases and J by 3 bases, 8 bases remained unmatched. The CDR3 sequence: CASSSPFDRGYEQYF. The CDR3 DNA reads TGTGCCAGCAGTTCCCCTTTCGACAGGGGCTACGAGCAGTACTTC.

The chain combines TRBV28 with TRBJ1-5; possibly TRBD1 for D (5 bases). The length of the CDR3 is 15 residues. Germline V gene sequence: CDR1 MDHEN, CDR2 SYDVKM. V lost 5 bases and J 5 bases, leaving 16 bases between the germline ends. This CDR3 reads CASSPFGSGDQPQHF. CDR3 coding DNA: TGTGCCAGCAGTCCCTTCGGGTCGGGGGATCAGCCCCAGCATTTT.

The CDR3, as DNA: TGTGCCAGCAGTTTAGTGGCTTTCTATGGCTACACCTTC. Translation gives CASSLVAFYGYTF. V and J are TRBV12-3 or TRBV12-4 and TRBJ1-2; D ambiguous. V was pared by 1 base and J by 4 bases, with 7 bases between. The CDR3 sequence is 13 residues long.